This TCR beta chain comes out of a study of blood T cell repertoires in COVID-19. Study context: The samples span acute and convalescent COVID-19 from the United States, Italy and Spain. From T cells, B-cell-depleted T cells, or PBMCs came the material, which was cDNA or gDNA.

Germline CDR1 reads SGHTA; CDR2 reads FQGNSA. The V segment lost 2 bases and the J segment 4 bases; nucleotides outside the gene matches: 6. This CDR3 spans 15 amino acids. Methods used by the authors: Amplification of reference gene primers provided the estimated nucleated cell counts. The assay was immunoSEQ multiplex PCR, and TCRdb's table has in-frame clones only and misses some. The V and J calls and the clone size are those of that table, but D and trimming were determined from the DNA. The profile covers fewer than 35,000 clones, with around four fifths appearing a single time and about 67% taken by the ten largest.

The clonotype was recovered from a man between 65 and 85 years old with acute or convalescent COVID-19. The rearrangement links TRBV7-2 to TRBJ2-3; TRBD2 aligns across 7 bases. The sequenced material came from peripheral blood. The CDR3 loop is CASSLSAGESDTQYF. The CDR3 DNA follows: TGTGCCAGCAGCTTATCCGCGGGAGAATCAGATACGCAGTATTTT.